This TCR beta chain derives from a study of shared clonotypes between healthy human individuals. Overall study findings and caveats: The study found roughly 5% of naive CD4 clonotypes shared across a handful of donors. Generally, estimated richness proved larger in naive subsets than it did in memory subsets.

The repertoire was sequenced with immunoSEQ multiplex PCR; TCRdb's copy has only in-frame clones and lacks some. The sample holds roughly 1,600,000 clones, roughly 98.5% seen once. With regard to this clone: The antigen is undetermined.

CDR1 SQVTM and CDR2 ANQGSEA come from the germline V gene. There are 12 residues in the CDR3. The germline V and J ends were trimmed by 4 bases and 10 bases, with 14 bases remaining between them. Every donor was a Caucasian adult from Nashville, Tennessee. Division of CD4+ cells produced a CD45RA+ naive subset and a CD45RA-negative memory subset. The sequence derives from a man aged 25-45 years in good health. The J gene is TRBJ2-4, the V gene TRBV29-1; the D gene could be TRBD1 or TRBD2 (5 bases each). Sequences were obtained from naive CD4+ T cells sorted from blood. Documented subset: CD45RA+ positively selected. The CDR3 loop is CSVGGQGVIQYF. DNA of the CDR3: TGCAGCGTTGGAGGGCAGGGAGTAATTCAGTACTTC.